The source of this T cell receptor (beta chain) is a study of blood T cell repertoires in COVID-19. This CDR3 contains 13 residues. Trimming left V 4 bases short and J 7 bases short, with 14 bases between. Germline values: CDR1 SGDLS, CDR2 YYNGEE. Using immunoSEQ multiplex PCR, the repertoire was profiled, and TCRdb retains in-frame clones only, with some absent. The table has about 70,000 clones, about 89% seen once. The material sequenced was peripheral blood. This clonotype was sampled from a man aged 50 to 60 with COVID-19, enrolled during active disease. The chain is built from TRBV9 and TRBJ1-1, with TRBD1 as a possible D gene (6 bases). The CDR3 region has the DNA TGTGCCAGCAGCAACAGGGTGAACGGTGAAGCTTTCTTT. Translation: CASSNRVNGEAFF.